Detailed here is one T cell receptor (beta chain). Clones were read by immunoSEQ multiplex PCR, and TCRdb kept only the in-frame ones, dropping some. The sample has tens of thousands of clones; approximately 76% are singletons. As for time point: cycle 4 day 1 (C4D1), after about 6 weeks of nivolumab. Relapses following autologous stem cell transplantation were seen in all patients, with brentuximab vedotin exposure varying. CDR1 SGHTA and CDR2 FQGNSA come from the germline V gene. There are 15 residues in the CDR3. V lost 5 bases to trimming and J lost 5 bases; unmatched junction nucleotides: 7. The data were obtained in a study of PD-1 blockade in classical Hodgkin lymphoma.

Here the sequenced sample was peripheral blood mononuclear cells (PBMCs), taken before the fourth cycle of nivolumab. The V gene is TRBV7-2, the J gene TRBJ2-1; 9 nucleotides agree with TRBD1. This sequence was found in a human donor with classical Hodgkin lymphoma. The CDR3 bases are TGTGCCAGCAGCGCACAACAGGGGGCTGACAATGAGCAGTTCTTC. This sequence encodes CASSAQQGADNEQFF. Variable domain in full (rest from reference TRBV7-2 and TRBJ2-1): GAGVSQSPSNKVTEKGKDVELRCDPISGHTALYWYRQSLGQGLEFLIYFQGNSAPDKSGLPSDRFSAERTGGSVSTLTIQRTQQEDSAVYLCASSAQQGADNEQFFGPGTRLTVL.